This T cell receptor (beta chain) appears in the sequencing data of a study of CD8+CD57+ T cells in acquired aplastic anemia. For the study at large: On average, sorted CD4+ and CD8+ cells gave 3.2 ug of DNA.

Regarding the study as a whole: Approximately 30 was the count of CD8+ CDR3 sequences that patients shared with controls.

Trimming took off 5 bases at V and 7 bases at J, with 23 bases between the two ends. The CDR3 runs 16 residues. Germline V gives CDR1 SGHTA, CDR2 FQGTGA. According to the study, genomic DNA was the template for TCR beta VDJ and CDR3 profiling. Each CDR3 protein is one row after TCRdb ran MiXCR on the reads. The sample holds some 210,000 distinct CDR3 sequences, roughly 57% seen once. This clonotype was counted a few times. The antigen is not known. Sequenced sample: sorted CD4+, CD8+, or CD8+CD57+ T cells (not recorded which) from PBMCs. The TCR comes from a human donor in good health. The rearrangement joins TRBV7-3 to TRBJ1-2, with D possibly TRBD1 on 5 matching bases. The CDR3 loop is CASSPRVLGGVAGYTF. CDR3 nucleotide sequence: TGTGCCAGCAGCCCACGTGTACTGGGGGGGGTGGCTGGCTACACCTTC.